This note documents a single T cell receptor beta chain sequence. Its antigen is unknown. It has no much larger one-base neighbor in the sample; base qualities were not kept. This record belongs to a study of control samples from healthy donors and cancer patients (TCRdb year 2020). CDR1 and CDR2 are drawn from the germline V gene (reference sequence): SEHNR, FQNEAQ. The CDR3 spans 15 residues, from the cysteine through the phenylalanine. Solely the CDR3 DNA is kept, with 45 bases framed from the first base. The junction shows trimming of 2 bases on V and 5 bases on J, and the gene matches do not reach 7 bases of it. The library was obtained by the immunoSEQ multiplex PCR assay. The table comes from immuneACCESS by way of TCRdb, which keeps in-frame sequences with V and J called. Part of the clones is missing from these tables; in studies checked, under half for an unresolved V gene and the rest for unknown reasons. This sample gives about 75,000 clones in total; 84% of them show up just once. Of the sample, roughly 15% falls within the top ten clones.

Here the chain combines TRBV7-9 and TRBJ2-7, with 9 junctional bases fitting TRBD1. The TCR comes from a man over 45 in good health. The sequenced sample consisted of blood. Read as DNA, the sequence is TGTGCCAGCAGCTTAATCGACAGGGGGGTAGACGAGCAGTACTTC. This codes for CASSLIDRGVDEQYF.